The following is a TCR beta chain sequence with its context. The V and J ends lost 1 base and 1 base respectively, with 14 bases between them. The CDR3 covers 17 residues. Germline values: CDR1 SGHTA, CDR2 FQGNSA. Clones were sequenced by immunoSEQ multiplex PCR, and TCRdb holds only the in-frame ones, with some missing. The repertoire holds over 350,000 clones, just under 95% seen once, with approximately 0.018% in the top ten. These data originate in a study of shared T cell receptors in the human thymus. The chain joins TRBV7-2 to TRBJ2-1, with D possibly being TRBD2 (5 bases). The specimen sequenced was thymocytes. This receptor was taken from a human donor. The CDR3 sequence: CASSLVMGSWSYNEQFF. In DNA form, the CDR3 reads TGTGCCAGCAGCTTAGTAATGGGGAGTTGGTCCTACAATGAGCAGTTCTTC.